This T cell receptor (beta chain) was identified during a study of PD-L1 blockade in urothelial cancer. This clone was seen once. Time point specified: pretreatment peripheral blood. Locally advanced or metastatic urothelial carcinoma was present in patients. Profiled with immunoSEQ multiplex PCR; TCRdb holds only in-frame clones, not every one. The table lists about 79,000 clones, about 85% of them singletons. The CDR3 covers 14 residues. Germline assignment: CDR1 SNHLY and CDR2 FYNNEI. V dropped 5 bases and J dropped 5 bases, with 13 bases sitting between them. The specimen comprised PBMCs, sampled around atezolizumab (anti-PD-L1) treatment. The TCR originated in a man aged 35-49 years with urothelial cancer. This chain links TRBV2 with TRBJ1-5; D gene unclear. CDR3 coding DNA: TGTGCCAGCAGTAAAAACAGTGCTGATCAGCCCCAGCATTTT. It yields the protein CASSKNSADQPQHF.